A selection of T cell receptor beta chains follows, all from one sample in a study of blood T cell repertoires in COVID-19. TCRdb's copy holds only in-frame clones and misses some; the assay was immunoSEQ multiplex PCR. The sample shows 430,000 or so clones, roughly 90% of them seen only once. Sequencing used peripheral blood. The receptors derive from a man aged 18-30 years with COVID-19, enrolled during active disease. Each CDR3 is given with its conserved first and last residue. A D gene is named only where the DNA matches it firmly. Clone size is not always given. Where it is, it says once, few, many or a class for expanded clones.

TRBJ2-7 | . | TRBV5-6 | TRBD2 | TGTGCCAGCAGCCGGACTAGCGGGAGATCCTACGAGCAGTACTTC | CASSRTSGRSYEQYF
TRBJ2-1 | . | TRBV6-6 | . | TGTGCCAGCAGTTACGGACAGGGAGGGTACAATGAGCAGTTCTTC | CASSYGQGGYNEQFF
TRBJ2-1 | . | TRBV11-2 | TRBD2 | TGTGCCAGCAGCAAGACCGGGACTAGTCTTGAGCAGTTCTTC | CASSKTGTSLEQFF
TRBJ1-5 | . | TRBV18 | TRBD1 | TGTGCCAGCTCACAAGCCCCTACAGGGGCTCTCTCCAATCAGCCCCAGCATTTT | CASSQAPTGALSNQPQHF
TRBJ1-2 | . | TRBV6-5 | . | TGTGCCAGCGGGGCCAGATTAAACTATGGCTACACCTTC | CASGARLNYGYTF
TRBJ1-4 | . | TRBV4-1 | . | TGCGCCAGCAGCCAAGGCTGGGAGGGTAGGGCTAATGAAAAACTGTTTTTT | CASSQGWEGRANEKLFF
TRBJ2-2 | . | TRBV13 | . | TGTGCCAGCAGCTTAGGGCGGGCCGGGGAGCTGTTTTTT | CASSLGRAGELFF
TRBJ1-3 | . | TRBV27 | . | TGTGCCAGCAGCCGTGGTCTATCTGGAAACACCATATATTTT | CASSRGLSGNTIYF
TRBJ2-7 | . | TRBV5-6 | TRBD1 | TGTGCCAGCAGCTTACAACAGGGGACCCACGAGCAGTACTTC | CASSLQQGTHEQYF
TRBJ2-6 | . | TRBV5-4 | TRBD1 | TGTGCCAGCAGCTTGGCCTTCGGGACAGCGATGATCTCTGGGGCCAACGTCCTGACTTTC | CASSLAFGTAMISGANVLTF
TRBJ2-7 | . | TRBV7-6 | . | TGTGCCAGCAGTACAAGCGGCTACGAGCAGTACTTC | CASSTSGYEQYF
TRBJ2-7 | . | TRBV18 | . | TGTGCCAGCTCTGGAAAACAGGCGGCCTACGAGCAGTACTTC | CASSGKQAAYEQYF
TRBJ2-5 | . | TRBV15 | . | TGTGCCACCAGCAGGCGAGCCGCAGAGACCCAGTACTTC | CATSRRAAETQYF
TRBJ2-2 | . | TRBV24-1 | . | TGTGCCACCAGTGACCAGGGTTCCGGGGAGCTGTTTTTT | CATSDQGSGELFF
TRBJ2-7 | . | TRBV19 | . | TGTGCCAGTAGTATTACAGCCTACCCCTCGTCCTACGAGCAGTACTTC | CASSITAYPSSYEQYF
TRBJ2-2 | . | TRBV25-1 | TRBD1 | TGTGCCAGCAGGGGACAGGGAAGGACCGGGGAGCTGTTTTTT | CASRGQGRTGELFF
TRBJ1-2 | . | TRBV3-1/TRBV3-2 | . | TGTGCCAGCAGCCACGACAGGAGAAGTAACTATGGCTACACCTTC | CASSHDRRSNYGYTF
TRBJ2-1 | . | TRBV7-9 | . | TGTGCCAGCAGCTTATCCGACAGCGCTGTACTCCAATTCTTC | CASSLSDSAVLQFF
TRBJ2-5 | . | TRBV5-4 | . | TGTGCCAGCAGCTCAGGACAGAAGACCCAGTACTTC | CASSSGQKTQYF
TRBJ2-1 | . | TRBV12-3/TRBV12-4 | TRBD2 | TGTGCCAGCAGACGGGGGGGATCCAATGAGCAGTTCTTC | CASRRGGSNEQFF
TRBJ2-5 | . | TRBV5-1 | . | TGCGCCAGCAGCGCGGACAGCAGTCAAGAGACCCAGTACTTC | CASSADSSQETQYF
TRBJ1-3 | . | TRBV7-9 | . | TGTGCCAGCAGCCCCCAACAGGCGGTCCGAAACACCATATATTTT | CASSPQQAVRNTIYF
TRBJ2-3 | once | TRBV18 | TRBD2 | TGTGCCAGCTCATCCAGACTAGCGGGGAGGACAGATACGCAGTATTTT | CASSSRLAGRTDTQYF
TRBJ2-3 | . | TRBV5-4 | . | TGTGCCAGCAGCTTGATGCACGGAGATACGCAGTATTTT | CASSLMHGDTQYF
TRBJ1-2 | once | TRBV2 | TRBD1 | TGTGCCAGCAGTGAGGACAGGGACTATGGCTACACCTTC | CASSEDRDYGYTF
TRBJ2-2 | . | TRBV30 | . | TGTGCCTGGAGTGTAATGGAGCGCACCGGGGAGCTGTTTTTT | CAWSVMERTGELFF
TRBJ2-1 | few | TRBV10-3 | TRBD2 | TGTGCCATCAGTGACCAAACTAGCGGGAGCTACAATGAGCAGTTCTTC | CAISDQTSGSYNEQFF
TRBJ2-7 | . | TRBV7-9 | TRBD1 | TGTGCCAGCAGCCAGCGGGGAACCCCACGTGGGACAGGGAGCTACGAGCAGTACTTC | CASSQRGTPRGTGSYEQYF
TRBJ2-6 | . | TRBV11-1 | . | TGTGCCAGCAGCTTAGTTCCACACTCTGGGGCCAACGTCCTGACTTTC | CASSLVPHSGANVLTF
TRBJ2-1 | . | TRBV7-8 | TRBD2 | TGTGCCAGCAGCCACATCAGACTAGCGGCCTACAATGAGCAGTTCTTC | CASSHIRLAAYNEQFF
TRBJ2-3 | few | TRBV4-2 | TRBD2 | TGTGCCAGCAGCCAAGATGCTAGCGGGAATCCAGATACGCAGTATTTT | CASSQDASGNPDTQYF
TRBJ2-5 | . | TRBV12-3/TRBV12-4 | . | TGTGCCAGCAGTAATGGAGGGATGGAGACCCAGTACTTC | CASSNGGMETQYF
TRBJ2-2 | . | TRBV14 | . | TGTGCCAGCAGCCCTCGACTCAGCGCGAACACCGGGGAGCTGTTTTTT | CASSPRLSANTGELFF
TRBJ2-7 | . | TRBV30 | TRBD1 | TGTGCCTGGAGTGGTCCGGGACAGGGTTATATGTACGAGCAGTACTTC | CAWSGPGQGYMYEQYF
TRBJ2-7 | . | TRBV5-1 | . | TGCGCCAGCAGCCGGGGTGAAGGGCCCTACGAGCAGTACTTC | CASSRGEGPYEQYF
TRBJ2-1 | . | TRBV9 | . | TGTGCCAGCAGCGTAGGCGAGCCGAGTTGGAATGAGCAGTTCTTC | CASSVGEPSWNEQFF
TRBJ2-1 | . | TRBV5-5 | TRBD1 | TGTGCCAGCAGCTTCGCTGCGACAGGGGTGGTCAATGAGCAGTTCTTC | CASSFAATGVVNEQFF
TRBJ2-7 | once | TRBV5-4 | . | TGTGCCAGCAACTTGGCCGGGTCTCGCGAGCAGTACTTC | CASNLAGSREQYF